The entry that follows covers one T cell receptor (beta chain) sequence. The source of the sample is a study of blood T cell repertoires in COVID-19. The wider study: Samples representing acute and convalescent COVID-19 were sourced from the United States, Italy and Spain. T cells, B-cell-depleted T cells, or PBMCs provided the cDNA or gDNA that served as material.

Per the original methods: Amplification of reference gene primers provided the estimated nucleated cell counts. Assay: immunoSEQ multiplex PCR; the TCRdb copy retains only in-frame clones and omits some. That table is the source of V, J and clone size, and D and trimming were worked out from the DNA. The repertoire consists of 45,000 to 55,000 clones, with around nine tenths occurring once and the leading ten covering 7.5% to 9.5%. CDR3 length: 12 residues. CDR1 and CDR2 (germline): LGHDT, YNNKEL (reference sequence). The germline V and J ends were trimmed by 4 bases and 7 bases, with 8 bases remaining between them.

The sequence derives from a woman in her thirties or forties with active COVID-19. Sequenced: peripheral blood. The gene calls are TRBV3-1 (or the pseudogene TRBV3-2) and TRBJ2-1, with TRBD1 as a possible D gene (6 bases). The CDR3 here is CASSRTGNEQFF. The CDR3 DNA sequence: TGTGCCAGCAGCCGAACAGGGAATGAGCAGTTCTTC.